Presented here are 20 T cell receptor beta chains from one specimen sequenced in a study of cytomegalovirus exposure and HLA in healthy donors. PCR employed 60 Vbeta and 13 Jbeta primers. TCRdb's table, derived via immunoSEQ multiplex PCR, lists solely in-frame clones and lacks some. The sample includes roughly 130,000 clones, around three quarters of them seen just once. Sequencing was carried out using PBMCs. The receptors were sampled from a man younger than 35 in good health and CMV-seronegative.

This clone was seen more than once but under ten times. V gene TRBV18 combines with J gene TRBJ1-4; D remains ambiguous. In germline, CDR1 is KGHSH, CDR2 LQKENI. Trimming took off 3 bases at V and 0 bases at J, with 5 bases between the two ends. CDR3 size: 14 residues. CDR3 region: CASSPSPTNEKLFF. As DNA, the CDR3 is TGTGCCAGCTCACCTTCTCCAACTAATGAAAAACTGTTTTTT. Full variable domain (missing parts from reference TRBV18 and TRBJ1-4): NAGVMQNPRHLVRRRGQEARLRCSPMKGHSHVYWYRQLPEEGLKFMVYLQKENIIDESGMPKERFSAEFPKEGPSILRIQQVVRGDSAAYFCASSPSPTNEKLFFGSGTQLSVL.

The V call is TRBV19, the J call TRBJ2-1; 9 bases fit TRBD2. V shed 4 bases, J shed 6 bases, and the junction held 10 bases outside the gene matches. The CDR3 loop spans 16 amino acids. The germline V gene has CDR1 LNHDA and CDR2 SQIVND (reference sequence). This CDR3 is CASSTRAGGFGNEQFF. The CDR3 region has the DNA TGTGCCAGTAGTACCCGAGCGGGAGGCTTTGGCAATGAGCAGTTCTTC. The full variable domain, in which reference TRBV19 and TRBJ2-1 provide the parts outside the CDR3, is DGGITQSPKYLFRKEGQNVTLSCEQNLNHDAMYWYRQDPGQGLRLIYYSQIVNDFQKGDIAEGYSVSREKKESFPLTVTSAQKNPTAFYLCASSTRAGGFGNEQFFGPGTRLTVL.

The chain combines TRBV6-4 with TRBJ2-1; a possible D gene is TRBD2 (6 bases). The CDR3 spans 15 residues. Per germline, CDR1 MRHNA and CDR2 SNTAGT. The germline V and J ends were trimmed by 4 bases and 0 bases, with 10 bases remaining between them. The CDR3 DNA reads TGTGCCAGCAGTGCCTTGGGGGGCTCCTACAATGAGCAGTTCTTC. Translating it yields CASSALGGSYNEQFF.

The V call is TRBV6-1, the J call TRBJ1-2; no definite D call. The V end lost 7 bases, the J end lost 1 base, and 10 bases lay between the germline ends. Germline-derived CDR1 and CDR2 are MNHNS and SASEGT. The CDR3 sequence is 13 residues long. The CDR3 sequence is CASKNSNNYGYTF. For the CDR3, the DNA is TGTGCCAGCAAAAACAGCAATAACTATGGCTACACCTTC.

J is TRBJ2-1 and V is TRBV6-6, with 10 bases fitting TRBD2. The V and J ends lost 6 bases and 3 bases, in that order; junction bases with no gene match: 8. The CDR3 extends over 16 amino acids. Germline lookup yields CDR1 MNHNY and CDR2 SVGAGI (reference sequence). This CDR3 reads CASRDELAGFYNEQFF. CDR3 nucleotides: TGTGCCAGCAGAGACGAACTAGCGGGATTCTACAATGAGCAGTTCTTC.

The chain recombines TRBV5-1 with TRBJ1-2, with D maybe TRBD1 (6 bases). CDR3 length: 11 residues. Germline assignment: CDR1 SGHRS and CDR2 YFSETQ. Trimming took off 2 bases at V and 10 bases at J, with 9 bases between the two ends. The CDR3 DNA sequence: TGCGCCAGCAGCTTAGGGGGAGACTACACCTTC. It is translated as CASSLGGDYTF.

The chain carries TRBV19 and TRBJ1-5; the match to TRBD1 covers 8 bases. The CDR3 is 15 amino acids. Germline assignment: CDR1 LNHDA and CDR2 SQIVND (reference sequence). V lost 3 bases and J lost 6; bases outside the gene matches: 7. The chain's CDR3 is CASSMLQGDGQPQHF. CDR3 nucleotides: TGTGCCAGTAGTATGCTACAGGGGGACGGTCAGCCCCAGCATTTT.

The chain combines TRBV7-2 with TRBJ1-2; 9 positions match TRBD1. Germline V gene sequence: CDR1 SGHTA, CDR2 FQGNSA. Unmatched junction bases numbered 11, after V lost 0 bases and J lost 6 bases. The CDR3 sequence is 17 residues long. CDR3 coding DNA: TGTGCCAGCAGCTTAGCGCTGGTAAACAGGGGGCTTAATGGCTACACCTTC. Amino acid sequence: CASSLALVNRGLNGYTF.

The chain employs TRBV18 and TRBJ2-7; maybe TRBD1 (6 bases). V was clipped by 2 bases and J by 0 bases, with 11 bases between them. Germline loops: CDR1 KGHSH, CDR2 LQKENI. The length of the CDR3 is 15 residues. The chain's CDR3 is CASSPWGTSSYEQYF. DNA of the CDR3: TGTGCCAGCTCACCATGGGGGACAAGCTCCTACGAGCAGTACTTC.

This clone was seen once. V gene TRBV28 combines with J gene TRBJ2-1; possible D gene TRBD1, 5 bases. This CDR3 region has 12 residues. CDR1 and CDR2 (germline): MDHEN, SYDVKM. Deletions cut 4 bases from V and 13 bases from J, with 14 bases between. The CDR3 sequence: CASSSTGGLQFF. The CDR3 DNA follows: TGTGCCAGCAGTTCCACAGGCGGCCTCCAGTTCTTC.

The gene calls are TRBV7-2 and TRBJ2-1; no reliable D call. V was cut by 1 base and J by 4 bases, with 8 bases left in between. The CDR3 runs to 14 residues. The germline V gene encodes CDR1 SGHTA and CDR2 FQGNSA. The CDR3 protein is CASSLGGGYNEQFF. The CDR3 DNA follows: TGTGCCAGCAGCTTAGGAGGCGGATACAATGAGCAGTTCTTC.

The CDR3 loop reads CASSDLNPTSTDTQYF. CDR3 in DNA: TGTGCCAGCAGTGACCTTAACCCAACTAGCACAGATACGCAGTATTTT. V is TRBV2 and J is TRBJ2-3, with no clear D. The V gene's germline CDR1 is SNHLY and CDR2 FYNNEI. The CDR3 contains 16 residues. Between the trimmed V and J ends, which lost 3 bases and 0 bases, there was a span of 13 bases.

The rearrangement joins TRBV9 to TRBJ2-2; D gene unclear. Trimming left V 3 bases short and J 1 base short, with 4 bases between. CDR3 length equals 13 residues. Germline loops: CDR1 SGDLS, CDR2 YYNGEE. The CDR3 loop is CASSAGNTGELFF. The DNA for the CDR3 is TGTGCCAGCAGCGCGGGGAACACCGGGGAGCTGTTTTTT.

The rearrangement links TRBV27 to TRBJ2-2; TRBD2 matches 8 bases. From germline, CDR1 is MNHEY and CDR2 SMNVEV (reference sequence). The CDR3 consists of 14 residues. The V and J ends lost 9 bases and 2 bases, in that order; junction bases with no gene match: 5. CDR3 nucleotides: TGTGCCAGTTCAGCGGGAGTTAACACCGGGGAGCTGTTTTTT. This gives the protein CASSAGVNTGELFF.

This clone was observed once. This sequence joins TRBV7-9 and TRBJ2-7, with D possibly TRBD1 on 6 matching bases. V was shortened by 0 bases and J by 0 bases, with 21 bases between the two germline ends. The germline CDR1 and CDR2 sequences are SEHNR and FQNEAQ (reference sequence). There are 19 residues in the CDR3. This CDR3 reads CASSLARGSWVGHSYEQYV. The CDR3 nucleotides are TGTGCCAGCAGCTTAGCCAGGGGTTCATGGGTTGGGCACTCCTACGAGCAGTACGTC.

V gene TRBV10-3 combines with J gene TRBJ1-3; D call uncertain. CDR1 is ENHRY, CDR2 SYGVKD, per germline. Trimming took off 3 bases at V and 0 bases at J, with 9 bases between the two ends. This CDR3 is built from 15 residues. For the CDR3, the DNA is TGTGCCATCAGTGAAACGGGGAGCTCTGGAAACACCATATATTTT. It codes for CAISETGSSGNTIYF.

The count of this clone is one. The rearrangement joins TRBV11-2 to TRBJ2-7, with 9 bases matching TRBD1. Germline V gene data show CDR1 as SGHAT and CDR2 as FQNNGV. V dropped 5 bases and J dropped 3; count of bases not matched to a gene: 11. The CDR3 spans 16 residues. The CDR3 DNA reads TGTGCCAGCAGCCCACCACAGGGGGCTCCGGACTACGAGCAGTACTTC. It encodes CASSPPQGAPDYEQYF.

The CDR3 DNA reads as TGTGCCAGCAGCCCAGAAGGCGCCTCAGCGCAGGGGGCTCAAGAGACCCAGTACTTC. Its protein product is CASSPEGASAQGAQETQYF. The V and J genes are TRBV14 and TRBJ2-5; the match to TRBD1 covers 8 bases. The CDR3 totals 19 residues. The trim removed 4 bases at V and 2 bases at J, leaving 18 bases unmatched. CDR1 and CDR2 (germline): SGHDN, FVKESK.

The gene calls are TRBV7-3 and TRBJ2-6, with TRBD2 as a possible D gene (6 bases). V was pared by 4 bases and J by 3 bases, with 16 bases between. Germline CDR1 SGHTA, CDR2 FQGTGA. The CDR3 length is 17 residues. The CDR3 nucleotides are TGTGCCAGCAGCTCCTCACTCGGGACTGTTGGGGCCAACGTCCTGACTTTC. Translation gives CASSSSLGTVGANVLTF.

This sequence joins TRBV19 and TRBJ1-5; 10 bases align to TRBD1. CDR1 LNHDA and CDR2 SQIVND come from the germline V gene (reference sequence). V was clipped by 6 bases and J by 9 bases; unmatched bases: 8. The CDR3 consists of 14 residues. The CDR3 region has the DNA TGTGCCAGTAGGACAGGACAGGGGGTCCGGCCCCAGCATTTT. It translates to CASRTGQGVRPQHF.